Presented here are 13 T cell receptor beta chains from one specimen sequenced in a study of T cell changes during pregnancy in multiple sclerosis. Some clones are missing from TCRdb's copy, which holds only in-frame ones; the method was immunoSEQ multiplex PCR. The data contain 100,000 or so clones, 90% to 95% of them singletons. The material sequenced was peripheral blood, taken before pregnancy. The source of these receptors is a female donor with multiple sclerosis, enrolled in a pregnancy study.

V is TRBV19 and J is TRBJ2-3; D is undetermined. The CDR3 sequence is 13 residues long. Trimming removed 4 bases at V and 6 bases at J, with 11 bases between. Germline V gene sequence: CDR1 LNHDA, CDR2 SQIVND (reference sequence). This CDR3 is CASSTVTTDTQYF. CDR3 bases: TGTGCCAGTAGTACCGTAACTACTGATACGCAGTATTTT.

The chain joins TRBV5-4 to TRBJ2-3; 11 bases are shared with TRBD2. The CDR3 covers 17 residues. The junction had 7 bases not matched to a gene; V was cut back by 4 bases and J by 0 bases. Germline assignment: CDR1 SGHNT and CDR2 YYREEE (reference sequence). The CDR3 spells CASSPRLAGSSTDTQYF. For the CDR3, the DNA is TGTGCCAGCAGCCCACGACTAGCGGGATCTAGCACAGATACGCAGTATTTT.

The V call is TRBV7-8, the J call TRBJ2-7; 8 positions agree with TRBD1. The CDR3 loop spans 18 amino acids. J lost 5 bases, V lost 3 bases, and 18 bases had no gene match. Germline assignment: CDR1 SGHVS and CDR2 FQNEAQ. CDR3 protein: CASSFPRGRGRTLNEQYF. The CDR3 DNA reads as TGTGCCAGCAGCTTCCCTCGAGGCAGGGGGCGAACGTTGAACGAGCAGTACTTC.

The CDR3 DNA reads TGTGCCAGCAGTGAATTACAGGGGGATTCTTACTATGGCTACACCTTC. It specifies CASSELQGDSYYGYTF. J is TRBJ1-2 and V is TRBV6-1; 8 bases fit TRBD1. V shed 2 bases, J shed 3 bases, and the junction held 8 bases outside the gene matches. Germline loops: CDR1 MNHNS, CDR2 SASEGT. The CDR3 runs to 16 residues.

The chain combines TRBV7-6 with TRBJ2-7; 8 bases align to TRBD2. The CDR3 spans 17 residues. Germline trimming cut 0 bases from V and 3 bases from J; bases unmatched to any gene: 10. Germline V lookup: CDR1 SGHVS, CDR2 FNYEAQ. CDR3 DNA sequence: TGTGCCAGCAGCTTAGCGCAGGGTAGCGGGATATTCTACGAGCAGTACTTC. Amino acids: CASSLAQGSGIFYEQYF. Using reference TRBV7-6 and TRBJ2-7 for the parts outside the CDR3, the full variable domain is GAGVSQSPRYKVTKRGQDVALRCDPISGHVSLYWYRQALGQGPEFLTYFNYEAQQDKSGLPNDRFSAERPEGSISTLTIQRTEQRDSAMYRCASSLAQGSGIFYEQYFGPGTRLTVT.

CDR3: CASSEVPGQGFNAAAFF. DNA of the CDR3: TGTGCCAGCAGCGAGGTGCCGGGACAGGGGTTCAATGCGGCAGCTTTCTTT. The chain links TRBV11-2 to TRBJ1-1; 10 bases map to TRBD1. Germline V gene sequence: CDR1 SGHAT, CDR2 FQNNGV. J gave up 10 bases and V 5 bases, and 19 bases lay outside the gene matches. This CDR3 comprises 17 residues.

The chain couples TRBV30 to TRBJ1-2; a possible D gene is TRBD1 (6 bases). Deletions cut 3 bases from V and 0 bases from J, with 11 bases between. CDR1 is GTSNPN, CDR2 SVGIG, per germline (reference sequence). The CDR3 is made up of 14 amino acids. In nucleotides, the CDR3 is TGTGCCTGGAGAAGACAGGCGTCTAACTATGGCTACACCTTC. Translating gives CAWRRQASNYGYTF. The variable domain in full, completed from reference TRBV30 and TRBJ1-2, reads SQTIHQWPATLVQPVGSPLSLECTVEGTSNPNLYWYRQAAGRGLQLLFYSVGIGQISSEVPQNLSASRPQDRQFILSSKKLLLSDSGFYLCAWRRQASNYGYTFGSGTRLTVV.

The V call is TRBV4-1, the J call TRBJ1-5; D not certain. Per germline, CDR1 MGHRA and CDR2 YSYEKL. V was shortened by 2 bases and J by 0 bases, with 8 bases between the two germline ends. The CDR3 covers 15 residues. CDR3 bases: TGCGCCAGCAGCCAACCACAGTCTAGCAATCAGCCCCAGCATTTT. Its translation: CASSQPQSSNQPQHF.

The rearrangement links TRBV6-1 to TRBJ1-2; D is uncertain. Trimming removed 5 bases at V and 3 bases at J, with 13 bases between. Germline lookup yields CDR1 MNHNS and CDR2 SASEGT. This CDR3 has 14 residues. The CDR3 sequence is CASSLRGSDYGYTF. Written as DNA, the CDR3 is TGTGCCAGCAGTCTCCGAGGCAGCGACTATGGCTACACCTTC.

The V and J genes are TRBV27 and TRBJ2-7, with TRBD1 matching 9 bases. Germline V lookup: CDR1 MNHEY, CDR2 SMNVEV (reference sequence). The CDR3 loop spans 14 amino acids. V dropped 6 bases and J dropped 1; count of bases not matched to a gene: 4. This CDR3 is CASSPTGGSYEQYF. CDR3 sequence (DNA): TGTGCCAGCAGCCCGACAGGGGGTTCCTACGAGCAGTACTTC.

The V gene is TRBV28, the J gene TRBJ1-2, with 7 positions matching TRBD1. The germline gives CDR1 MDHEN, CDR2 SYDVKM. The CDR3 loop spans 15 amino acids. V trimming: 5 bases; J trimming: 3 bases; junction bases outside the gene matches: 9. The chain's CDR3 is CASSHPGQLYYGYTF. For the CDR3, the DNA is TGTGCCAGCAGTCACCCGGGACAGCTTTACTATGGCTACACCTTC.

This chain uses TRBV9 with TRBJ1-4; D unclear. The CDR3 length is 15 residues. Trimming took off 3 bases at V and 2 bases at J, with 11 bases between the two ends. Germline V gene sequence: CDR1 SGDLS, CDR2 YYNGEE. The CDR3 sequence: CASSGRDVTNEKLFF. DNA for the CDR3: TGTGCCAGCAGCGGTAGAGATGTGACTAATGAAAAACTGTTTTTT.

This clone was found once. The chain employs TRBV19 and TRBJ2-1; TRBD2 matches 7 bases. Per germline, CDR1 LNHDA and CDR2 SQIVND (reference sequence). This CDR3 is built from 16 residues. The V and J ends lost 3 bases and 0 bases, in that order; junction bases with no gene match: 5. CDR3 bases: TGTGCCAGTAGTATTGGGAGGGGTAGCTCCTACAATGAGCAGTTCTTC. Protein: CASSIGRGSSYNEQFF.